This record concerns one TCR beta chain sequence. Its specific antigen is unknown. No much larger clonotype is one base removed from it; base qualities were not supplied. TCRbeta CDR3 regions were amplified from genomic DNA by means of the immunoSEQ Assay, a bias-controlled multiplex PCR. The original methods were these. The number of nucleated cells in each sample was estimated by amplification of reference gene primers within the assay. To quantify the absolute abundance of each unique TCRbeta CDR3 rearrangement, sequence reads were collapsed and filtered. Productive Simpson clonality was computed per sample as the square root of Simpson's diversity index over productive rearrangements. This immuneACCESS table, as held by TCRdb, lists in-frame sequences with V and J called but not all clones. Of the missing ones, under half trace to an unresolved V gene in checked studies; the others have no known cause. D and trimming were read from the DNA, whereas the V and J calls and clone size are those reported in that table. The sample has tens of thousands of clones on record, around 74% of them singletons. The ten biggest clones cover about 9.9% of the sample.

The CDR3 contains 14 residues, cysteine and phenylalanine counted. CDR3 DNA only is kept here, 42 bases in frame from base 1. The CDR1 and CDR2 encoded by the germline V gene are SNHLY and FYNNEI. V loses 6 bases of germline sequence and J loses 3 bases, and the interval between the two ends is 13 bases. This entry belongs to a study of blood T cell repertoires in COVID-19 (dated by TCRdb to about 2020). Regarding the research as a whole: Samples covering the acute and convalescent phases of COVID-19 were provided by collaborators in the United States, Italy and Spain. The repertoires were released in a freely available public database intended as a resource for research on the immune response to SARS-CoV-2. The sample metadata nearly always contained a de-identified subject ID, COVID-19 status, age in years and sex. The samples were drawn from two sources: the first 160 participants of the ongoing ImmuneRACE study, and 1,200 or so subjects contributed by 6 global collaborators. Deeply sampled blood TCRbeta repertoires from subjects exposed to, actively infected with, or recovered from COVID-19 were included in the dataset. Where HLA class I and class II types were available, the types were taken from metadata supplied by the sample provider, not from assay-based typing. The material from the prospective study consisted of cDNA or gDNA derived from T cells, B-cell-depleted T cells, or PBMCs.

Results and caveats for the whole study, not just this receptor: The amount of clinical and demographic metadata varied by source and participant and was provided uncurated.

Whole blood was collected in K2EDTA tubes by collaborating institutions according to the institutions' own protocols. For TCRbeta analysis, collaborators shipped samples in one of three forms: frozen whole blood, isolated PBMCs, or DNA extracted from either of those sample types. Sequencing was done on a sample of peripheral blood. The TCR was taken from a human donor in a cohort sampled during active COVID-19. The chain links TRBV2 with TRBJ2-3, with TRBD2 perhaps the D gene, on 5 matching bases. The DNA is as follows: TGTGCCAGCAGCAGGTTACGGGGAACAGATACGCAGTATTTT. The resulting protein is CASSRLRGTDTQYF.